Following are 9 T cell receptor beta chains from one sample sequenced in a study of monozygotic twins with inflammatory bowel disease. TCRdb processed the 5' RACE reads again and assigns one entry to each CDR3 protein, with no DNA. This sample contains approximately 300,000 distinct CDR3 sequences. Sequenced input: blood. The receptors were gathered from a human donor with ulcerative colitis or Crohn's disease, or a healthy co-twin of an affected twin (not recorded which).

The chain employs TRBV7-9 and TRBJ1-1; TCRdb gives TRBD1 as the D gene, but with no DNA this cannot be confirmed. This CDR3 is built from 14 residues. Germline CDR1 is SEHNR and CDR2 is FQNEAQ (reference sequence). CDR3 residues: CASSSGHSLFEAFF.

V is TRBV12-3 or TRBV12-4 and J is TRBJ1-1. CDR3 size: 14 residues. CDR3 region: CASSFRPAGTEAFF.

The J gene is TRBJ2-5, the V gene TRBV7-2; TCRdb lists TRBD2, though no DNA is available to test this call. Germline V lookup: CDR1 SGHTA, CDR2 FQGNSA. The CDR3 covers 16 residues. The CDR3 reads CASSLGSSGSQETQYF.

This chain connects TRBV5-1 to TRBJ2-3. The CDR3 covers 14 residues. Germline V gives CDR1 SGHRS, CDR2 YFSETQ. CDR3 sequence: CASSTGLETDTQYF. The whole variable domain, filled in from reference TRBV5-1 and TRBJ2-3, reads KAGVTQTPRYLIKTRGQQVTLSCSPISGHRSVSWYQQTPGQGLQFLFEYFSETQRNKGNFPGRFSGRQFSNSRSEMNVSTLELGDSALYLCASSTGLETDTQYFGPGTRLTVL.

This rearrangement joins TRBV5-5 to TRBJ2-7. Germline CDR1 is SGHKS and CDR2 is YYEKEE (reference sequence). The length of the CDR3 is 15 residues. This CDR3 is CASSFGRGVSYEQYF.

The chain has TRBV5-5 and TRBJ2-5; TCRdb selects TRBD2, and the lack of DNA leaves this call unchecked. Germline V CDR1 and CDR2: SGHKS, YYEKEE (reference sequence). CDR3 length equals 13 residues. The CDR3 loop is CASENGGRETQYF. Looking up the rest from reference TRBV5-5 and TRBJ2-5 gives the full variable domain: DAGVTQSPTHLIKTRGQQVTLRCSPISGHKSVSWYQQVLGQGPQFIFQYYEKEERGRGNFPDRFSARQFPNYSSELNVNALLLGDSALYLCASENGGRETQYFGPGTRLLVL.

The J gene is TRBJ2-7, the V gene TRBV30; TCRdb picks TRBD1, but there is no DNA to check that call. This CDR3 has 15 residues. Germline CDR1 is GTSNPN and CDR2 is SVGIG (reference sequence). Here the CDR3 reads CAWSRTAGGMYEQYF.

The gene calls are TRBV21-1 and TRBJ2-2; the D call from TCRdb, TRBD1, cannot be confirmed without DNA. TRBV21-1 has pseudogene status. The CDR3 is 16 amino acids. CDR3 amino acids: CASSPRGQGNTGELFF.

V and J are TRBV6-5 and TRBJ1-5; the D gene TCRdb calls, TRBD1, cannot be checked with no DNA. Germline-derived CDR1 and CDR2 are MNHEY and SVGAGI. The CDR3 loop spans 18 amino acids. CDR3 protein: CASSYSSGQGNVRQPQHF.